The source of this T cell receptor (beta chain) is a study of technical replicates of blood from several donors. The V and J ends lost 4 bases and 1 base, in that order; junction bases with no gene match: 9. Germline values: CDR1 SGHDT, CDR2 YYEEEE. The CDR3 is 16 residues long. The repertoire was sequenced with immunoSEQ multiplex PCR; TCRdb's copy has only in-frame clones and lacks some. The table shows about 85,000 clones, with around 94% occurring only once. The chain carries TRBV5-6 and TRBJ2-5, with TRBD2 matching 8 bases. Sequencing was performed on T cells isolated from PBMCs. This clonotype was obtained from a human donor in good health. This CDR3 is CASSGIVREGQETQYF. Written as DNA, the CDR3 is TGTGCCAGCAGCGGGATAGTTCGGGAGGGCCAAGAGACCCAGTACTTC.